One and the same sample provided the 16 T cell receptor beta chains below, sequenced in a study of post-analysis software for immune sequencing data. TCR beta cDNA libraries had unique molecular identifiers. Each CDR3 protein gets one entry after TCRdb re-called the PCR reads with MiXCR. The sample lists some 700,000 distinct CDR3 sequences, around 60% occurring once. Study-level points and caveats: Elevated frequency relative to controls characterized several TRBV segments in patients, TRBV5-6, TRBV5-1 and TRBV20-1 among them.

No antigen is known for these receptors. Sequenced material: blood. These receptor sequences come from a girl aged 2-15 years with multiple sclerosis.

The chain recombines TRBV11-3 with TRBJ1-1, with D possibly being TRBD1 (5 bases). Trimming removed 6 bases at V and 10 bases at J, with 18 bases between. Germline CDR1 is SGHNT and CDR2 is YENEEA. This CDR3 comprises 13 residues. CDR3 sequence (DNA): TGTGCCAGCAGTCTGGGACTCGGTAAGGGAGCTTTCTTT. This encodes CASSLGLGKGAFF.

There are a few counts of this clonotype. Sequence at one end of the junction differs from germline and may be a read error. CDR3 sequence reads: CSAGDRAVRAEAFF. The CDR3, as DNA: TGCAGTGCTGGAGACAGGGCCGTGAGGGCTGAAGCTTTCTTT. The J gene is TRBJ1-1, the V gene TRBV20-1; 7 bases agree with TRBD1. Germline V gene data show CDR1 as DFQATT and CDR2 as SNEGSKA (reference sequence). This CDR3 spans 14 amino acids.

The rearrangement uses TRBV20-1 and TRBJ2-4; D not certain. There are 14 residues in the CDR3. The germline V and J ends were trimmed by 1 base and 8 bases, with 15 bases remaining between them. Per the germline V gene, CDR1 is DFQATT and CDR2 is SNEGSKA (reference sequence). This CDR3 is CSARARLGGDIQYF. CDR3 in DNA: TGCAGTGCTAGAGCTCGGCTGGGTGGGGACATTCAGTACTTC.

The rearrangement uses TRBV29-1 and TRBJ1-1; tentative D call: TRBD1 (5 bases). CDR3 length equals 12 residues. V lost 8 bases to trimming and J lost 4 bases, with 14 bases between them. Germline loops: CDR1 SQVTM, CDR2 ANQGSEA. In DNA form, the CDR3 reads TGCAGCTTCCGGGGCCTGCCCACTGAAGCTTTCTTT. Translation gives CSFRGLPTEAFF.

This rearrangement joins TRBV28 to TRBJ1-2, with D perhaps TRBD1 (5 bases). Germline lookup yields CDR1 MDHEN and CDR2 SYDVKM. The CDR3 is made up of 13 amino acids. V gave up 6 bases and J gave up 6 bases, with 14 bases separating them. The CDR3 bases are TGTGCCAGCAGAGCGACAGTAGAGCATGGCTACACCTTC. Translation: CASRATVEHGYTF.

This sequence joins TRBV18 and TRBJ1-2, with TRBD1 matching over 9 bases. Germline-derived CDR1 and CDR2 are KGHSH and LQKENI. The CDR3 runs to 17 residues. Trimming cost V 1 base and J 3 bases; bases outside gene matches: 9. As DNA, the CDR3 is TGTGCCAGCTCACCACAAACGGGGACAGGGCGCTACTATGGCTACACCTTC. It translates to CASSPQTGTGRYYGYTF.

This clonotype was counted only a few times. The J gene is TRBJ1-2, the V gene TRBV5-1; D gene uncertain. CDR1 SGHRS and CDR2 YFSETQ come from the germline V gene. The CDR3 length is 13 residues. V lost 0 bases and J 8 bases, leaving 11 bases between the germline ends. CDR3 amino acids: CASSLDLGNGYTF. The CDR3 DNA reads as TGCGCCAGCAGCTTGGACCTAGGGAACGGCTACACCTTC. The full variable domain, its missing parts supplied by reference TRBV5-1 and TRBJ1-2, is KAGVTQTPRYLIKTRGQQVTLSCSPISGHRSVSWYQQTPGQGLQFLFEYFSETQRNKGNFPGRFSGRQFSNSRSEMNVSTLELGDSALYLCASSLDLGNGYTFGSGTRLTVV.

V gene TRBV5-1 combines with J gene TRBJ2-1; D is ambiguous. Trimming removed 2 bases at V and 0 bases at J, with 9 bases between. CDR1 and CDR2 from the germline V gene are SGHRS and YFSETQ. The CDR3 consists of 15 residues. The DNA of the CDR3 is TGCGCCAGCAGCTTCGACGGACCCTCCTACAATGAGCAGTTCTTC. Translation gives CASSFDGPSYNEQFF.

The chain joins TRBV7-2 to TRBJ1-5; the D is unclear. With 0 bases removed from V and 6 bases from J, the gap between germline ends came to 12 bases. The CDR3 sequence is 15 residues long. Germline V CDR1 and CDR2: SGHTA, FQGNSA. The CDR3 sequence: CASSLATGNLQPQHF. Written as DNA, the CDR3 is TGTGCCAGCAGCTTAGCGACGGGGAACCTTCAGCCCCAGCATTTT.

Ten or more counts support this clonotype. The chain employs TRBV4-1 and TRBJ1-2; D ambiguous. V was clipped by 0 bases and J by 4 bases, with 9 bases between them. Per germline, CDR1 MGHRA and CDR2 YSYEKL. This CDR3 has 14 residues. This CDR3 reads CASSQEVKGYGYTF. CDR3 nucleotides: TGCGCCAGCAGCCAAGAGGTGAAGGGCTATGGCTACACCTTC.

A few counts support this clonotype. The chain recombines TRBV12-3 or TRBV12-4 with TRBJ2-1, with D possibly called TRBD1 or TRBD2 (5 bases each). This CDR3 is built from 14 residues. The V end lost 7 bases, the J end lost 3 bases, and 13 bases lay between the germline ends. The CDR3 bases are TGTGCCAGCACCGCACGGGACGACTACAATGAGCAGTTCTTC. It yields the protein CASTARDDYNEQFF.

The rearrangement uses TRBV15 and TRBJ2-3, with a possible D match to TRBD2 (6 bases). Deletions cut 5 bases from V and 8 bases from J, with 14 bases between. The germline gives CDR1 LNHNV, CDR2 YYDKDF (reference sequence). This CDR3 is built from 13 residues. The CDR3, as DNA: TGTGCCACCAGCGACCTAGCGAGAGGTACGCAGTATTTT. Translation: CATSDLARGTQYF. Supplemented by reference TRBV15 and TRBJ2-3, the full variable domain reads DAMVIQNPRYQVTQFGKPVTLSCSQTLNHNVMYWYQQKSSQAPKLLFHYYDKDFNNEADTPDNFQSRRPNTSFCFLDIRSPGLGDTAMYLCATSDLARGTQYFGPGTRLTVL.

The chain links TRBV20-1 to TRBJ2-1; D call uncertain. Trimming stripped 3 bases from V and 10 bases from J, with 25 bases between. Germline CDR1 reads DFQATT; CDR2 reads SNEGSKA (reference sequence). The CDR3 is 16 residues long. CDR3 bases: TGCAGTGCTAGGGTGTCTTCACGGGTCCCCTTGGGGGAGCAGTTCTTC. This gives the protein CSARVSSRVPLGEQFF.

V is TRBV29-1 and J is TRBJ2-7; TRBD1 agrees at 8 bases. The CDR3 loop spans 15 amino acids. V gave up 3 bases and J gave up 5 bases; unmatched junction bases: 12. The germline CDR1 and CDR2 sequences are SQVTM and ANQGSEA. The DNA for the CDR3 is TGCAGCGTTGAGGGAACGGACAGGGATATCCACGAGCAGTACTTC. It yields the protein CSVEGTDRDIHEQYF.

The rearrangement uses TRBV9 and TRBJ2-5; the D is unclear. The CDR3 runs 14 residues. Trimming took 3 bases from V and 1 from J, leaving 10 bases between them. Looked up from germline, CDR1 is SGDLS and CDR2 is YYNGEE. The CDR3: CASSAGSTQETQYF. CDR3 DNA sequence: TGTGCCAGCAGCGCCGGGTCAACCCAAGAGACCCAGTACTTC.

This clonotype turned up a few times. The chain couples TRBV10-3 to TRBJ2-6, with TRBD1 matching 8 bases. V was pared by 6 bases and J by 2 bases, with 6 bases of the junction left unmatched. CDR1 ENHRY and CDR2 SYGVKD come from the germline V gene. CDR3 length: 16 amino acids. CDR3 DNA: TGTGCCATCAGCCGAGACAGGGGTGCTGGGGCCAACGTCCTGACTTTC. Translating it yields CAISRDRGAGANVLTF.